The 8 T cell receptor beta chains below come from one sample, sequenced in a study of early T cells in non-severe SARS-CoV-2 infection. MiXCR, applied by TCRdb to the 5' RACE reads, yields one record per CDR3 protein. This table has around 56,000 distinct CDR3 sequences, roughly 13% appearing once. The sample here was whole blood, taken at baseline. These receptors were obtained from an adult who was a healthcare worker with PCR-confirmed SARS-CoV-2 infection or an uninfected control (not recorded which).

This clonotype occurred a few times. The chain carries TRBV29-1 and TRBJ2-3, with D possibly TRBD2 on 6 matching bases. V gave up 0 bases and J gave up 3 bases, with 10 bases separating them. This CDR3 spans 14 amino acids. The V gene's germline CDR1 is SQVTM and CDR2 ANQGSEA. CDR3 coding DNA: TGCAGCGTTGAAGATCTAGGAGGGACAGATACGCAGTATTTT. Its translation: CSVEDLGGTDTQYF.

The J gene is TRBJ1-4, the V gene TRBV7-9, with D uncertain. Germline V gene lookup returns CDR1 SEHNR and CDR2 FQNEAQ (reference sequence). The ends were cut back, 1 base at V and 7 bases at J, with 16 bases in the middle. This CDR3 spans 16 amino acids. The CDR3 region is CASSLVGEALGEKLFF. The CDR3 bases are TGTGCCAGCAGCTTAGTCGGAGAAGCCCTTGGTGAAAAACTGTTTTTT.

In its sample, this clonotype ranks as large. J is TRBJ1-4 and V is TRBV7-9, with D possibly TRBD1 on 5 matching bases. CDR1 SEHNR and CDR2 FQNEAQ come from the germline V gene (reference sequence). V lost 1 base, J lost 11 bases, and 8 bases lay in between. The CDR3 is 12 residues long. DNA for the CDR3: TGTGCCAGCAGCTTAGAGAAGGGGAAACTGTTTTTT. It is translated as CASSLEKGKLFF.

V is TRBV20-1 and J is TRBJ1-4, with 8 bases aligning to TRBD1. Germline V gene data show CDR1 as DFQATT and CDR2 as SNEGSKA (reference sequence). V dropped 6 bases and J dropped 11; count of bases not matched to a gene: 11. This CDR3 contains 13 residues. This CDR3 is CSALQGGDGKLFF. The CDR3 coding sequence is TGCAGTGCATTACAGGGGGGAGATGGGAAACTGTTTTTT.

The V and J genes are TRBV5-1 and TRBJ2-1; 11 bases are a match to TRBD1. The CDR3 has 14 amino acids. Per the germline V gene, CDR1 is SGHRS and CDR2 is YFSETQ. Trimming took 3 bases from V and 9 from J; bases not matched to a gene: 5. The CDR3 DNA follows: TGCGCCAGCAGCTCACGGACAGGGGGCAGTGAGCAGTTCTTC. Residues: CASSSRTGGSEQFF.

V gene TRBV2 combines with J gene TRBJ1-1; D not resolved. CDR3 length: 14 amino acids. Germline V gene sequence: CDR1 SNHLY, CDR2 FYNNEI. V lost 0 bases and J lost 3, with 8 bases in between. The CDR3 protein is CASSEARSDTEAFF. CDR3 nucleotide sequence: TGTGCCAGCAGTGAAGCGCGCAGCGACACTGAAGCTTTCTTT.

The chain combines TRBV6-5 with TRBJ2-7, with TRBD1 matching 7 bases. Per germline, CDR1 MNHEY and CDR2 SVGAGI. Trimming removed 6 bases from V and 4 bases from J; junction bases left unmatched: 6. This CDR3 is 13 amino acids long. CDR3 sequence reads: CASRPTGLYEQYF. CDR3 sequence (DNA): TGTGCCAGCAGACCGACAGGGTTATACGAGCAGTACTTC.

Points on this clonotype: One end of the junction does not line up with germline, which may come from a read error. V is TRBV5-1 and J is TRBJ2-3; D gene uncertain. The CDR3 has 14 residues. The germline V gene has CDR1 SGHRS and CDR2 YFSETQ. CDR3 amino acids: CASSLEHQLDTQYF. For the CDR3, the DNA is TGCGCCAGCAGCTTGGAACATCAGTTAGATACGCAGTATTTC.